Below, 25 T cell receptor beta chains from the same sample are listed, as sequenced in a study of blood T cell repertoires in COVID-19. Using immunoSEQ multiplex PCR, the repertoire was profiled, and TCRdb retains in-frame clones only, with some absent. In the table there are roughly 190,000 clones, about 85% of which are singletons. The material sequenced was PBMCs or T cells enriched from blood (not recorded which). The receptors here all came from a woman between 25 and 40 years old who had recovered from COVID-19.

The chain carries TRBV19 and TRBJ2-1; TRBD1 is a possible D gene (6 bases). V was cut by 3 bases and J by 2 bases, with 11 bases left in between. This CDR3 comprises 15 residues. The germline gives CDR1 LNHDA, CDR2 SQIVND (reference sequence). The CDR3 loop reads CASSIGTRPYNEQFF. CDR3 DNA: TGTGCCAGTAGTATCGGGACAAGGCCCTACAATGAGCAGTTCTTC.

The chain recombines TRBV6-1 with TRBJ1-6; D gene uncertain. Germline V CDR1 and CDR2: MNHNS, SASEGT. V was cut by 2 bases and J by 6 bases, with 8 bases left in between. The CDR3 has 14 residues. The CDR3 sequence: CASSEQLSNSPLHF. The CDR3 bases are TGTGCCAGCAGTGAACAGTTGTCTAATTCACCCCTCCACTTT.

This chain links TRBV19 with TRBJ2-7; a possible D gene is TRBD2 (6 bases). Trimming removed 2 bases from V and 5 bases from J, with 16 bases in between. This CDR3 comprises 15 residues. CDR1 and CDR2 (germline): LNHDA, SQIVND (reference sequence). The CDR3 here is CASSISRESGHEQYF. CDR3 DNA: TGTGCCAGTAGTATATCCCGGGAGAGTGGCCACGAGCAGTACTTC.

This clone has only one observation. V is TRBV2 and J is TRBJ1-2; D is unclear. Trimming stripped 3 bases from V and 2 bases from J, with 16 bases between. CDR1 SNHLY and CDR2 FYNNEI come from the germline V gene. The CDR3 runs 16 residues. CDR3 sequence: CASSDRKAGINYGYTF. Here the CDR3 DNA reads TGTGCCAGCAGTGATAGAAAAGCGGGGATAAACTATGGCTACACCTTC.

The CDR3 sequence is CASSDEGAGGYTF. The CDR3 nucleotides read TGTGCCAGCAGTGACGAGGGGGCAGGAGGCTACACCTTC. The chain uses TRBV6-4 and TRBJ1-2, with 7 bases aligning to TRBD1. This CDR3 has 13 residues. CDR1 and CDR2 (germline): MRHNA, SNTAGT. V shed 2 bases and J 8 bases; nucleotides not matched to a gene: 5.

The chain employs TRBV7-2 and TRBJ1-2; D is perhaps TRBD1 (5 bases). CDR1 SGHTA and CDR2 FQGNSA come from the germline V gene. V was shortened by 3 bases and J by 6 bases, with 17 bases between the two germline ends. CDR3 length: 15 residues. Written as DNA, the CDR3 is TGTGCCAGCAGCTTGGGCCCCAGGCAGGGCCATGGCTACACCTTC. Encoded protein: CASSLGPRQGHGYTF.

The J gene is TRBJ2-2, the V gene TRBV5-1; TRBD1 is a possible D gene (5 bases). Germline CDR1 reads SGHRS; CDR2 reads YFSETQ. V shed 1 base and J shed 1 base, with 14 bases lying between them. The CDR3 is 17 residues long. The CDR3 sequence: CASSLWGGRLNTGELFF. The CDR3 nucleotides are TGCGCCAGCAGCTTGTGGGGCGGCAGATTGAACACCGGGGAGCTGTTTTTT.

J is TRBJ1-2 and V is TRBV20-1; no clear D gene. Per the germline V gene, CDR1 is DFQATT and CDR2 is SNEGSKA (reference sequence). Trimming took off 1 base at V and 13 bases at J, with 13 bases between the two ends. The CDR3 sequence is 11 residues long. The CDR3 region is CSARGALLSTF. The CDR3 DNA reads as TGCAGTGCTAGAGGAGCACTGCTCTCCACCTTC.

V gene TRBV4-3 combines with J gene TRBJ2-7, with D tentatively TRBD2 (6 bases). The CDR3 has 16 residues. The V end lost 0 bases, the J end lost 2 bases, and 14 bases lay between the germline ends. Germline CDR1 reads LGHNA; CDR2 reads YSLEER. CDR3 sequence reads: CASSQEVGTLTYEQYF. The CDR3 DNA reads as TGCGCCAGCAGCCAAGAGGTCGGGACTCTTACCTACGAGCAGTACTTC.

This rearrangement joins TRBV4-3 to TRBJ1-1; 9 bases map to TRBD1. Trimming removed 4 bases from V and 11 bases from J; junction bases left unmatched: 11. This CDR3 comprises 14 residues. Germline V lookup: CDR1 LGHNA, CDR2 YSLEER. DNA for the CDR3: TGCGCCAGCAGCCGCCTTCCGGGACAGGGCAACGCTTTCTTT. It encodes CASSRLPGQGNAFF.

This chain uses TRBV6-5 with TRBJ2-1; 7 bases are a match to TRBD1. With 6 bases clipped from V and 4 bases from J, the junction kept 3 bases outside the gene matches. The CDR3 has 13 residues. Germline V gives CDR1 MNHEY, CDR2 SVGAGI. CDR3 DNA sequence: TGTGCCAGCAGGGGGACAGTGTACAATGAGCAGTTCTTC. Amino acid sequence: CASRGTVYNEQFF.

The rearrangement uses TRBV7-6 and TRBJ1-1; 8 bases are a match to TRBD1. The J segment lost 7 bases and the V segment lost 4 bases, leaving 5 bases of the junction unmatched. Looked up from germline, CDR1 is SGHVS and CDR2 is FNYEAQ. This CDR3 contains 13 residues. The CDR3 nucleotides read TGTGCCAGCAGCTCGACAGGGGTTCTTGAAGCTTTCTTT. Translating gives CASSSTGVLEAFF. Variable domain in full (rest from reference TRBV7-6 and TRBJ1-1): GAGVSQSPRYKVTKRGQDVALRCDPISGHVSLYWYRQALGQGPEFLTYFNYEAQQDKSGLPNDRFSAERPEGSISTLTIQRTEQRDSAMYRCASSSTGVLEAFFGQGTRLTVV.

The V call is TRBV19, the J call TRBJ1-2; 7 bases fit TRBD1. Trimming took 4 bases from V and 4 from J; bases not matched to a gene: 9. Germline CDR1 LNHDA, CDR2 SQIVND (reference sequence). The CDR3 runs 15 residues. The CDR3 reads CASSTTGIVGYGYTF. For the CDR3, the DNA is TGTGCCAGTAGTACGACAGGGATTGTTGGCTATGGCTACACCTTC. Together with reference TRBV19 and TRBJ1-2, the CDR3 gives the full variable domain: DGGITQSPKYLFRKEGQNVTLSCEQNLNHDAMYWYRQDPGQGLRLIYYSQIVNDFQKGDIAEGYSVSREKKESFPLTVTSAQKNPTAFYLCASSTTGIVGYGYTFGSGTRLTVV.

The rearrangement joins TRBV18 to TRBJ2-7; D might be TRBD2 (6 bases). The CDR3 runs 14 residues. Germline lookup yields CDR1 KGHSH and CDR2 LQKENI. V shed 2 bases and J shed 4 bases, with 12 bases lying between them. Here the CDR3 DNA reads TGTGCCAGCTCACCATCGGGTCTAGCGTACGAGCAGTACTTC. It codes for CASSPSGLAYEQYF.

This chain connects TRBV19 to TRBJ2-7; 7 nucleotides match TRBD1. The CDR3 has 15 residues. After removal of 5 bases from V and 5 bases from J, the junction contained 12 bases not matched to a gene. Germline V gives CDR1 LNHDA, CDR2 SQIVND (reference sequence). CDR3: CASSPREGAVNEQYF. In nucleotides, the CDR3 is TGTGCCAGTAGTCCAAGAGAGGGGGCGGTCAACGAGCAGTACTTC.

The V gene is TRBV6-2 or TRBV6-3, the J gene TRBJ1-3, with D possibly TRBD1 on 5 matching bases. The CDR3 length is 12 residues. V was cut by 2 bases and J by 11 bases, with 10 bases left in between. CDR1 is MNHEY, CDR2 SVGEGT, per germline. As DNA, the CDR3 is TGTGCCAGCAGTTACCTGAGACAGCCCATATATTTT. Protein product: CASSYLRQPIYF.

This chain uses TRBV2 with TRBJ2-3; 7 nucleotides match TRBD2. Losses at the gene ends were 3 bases for V and 0 bases for J; bases not matched to a gene: 3. The CDR3 covers 15 residues. Per the germline V gene, CDR1 is SNHLY and CDR2 is FYNNEI. CDR3 in amino acids: CASSEVGLSTDTQYF. In DNA form, the CDR3 reads TGTGCCAGCAGTGAGGTGGGACTAAGCACAGATACGCAGTATTTT.

The chain couples TRBV12-3 or TRBV12-4 to TRBJ1-4, with a weak D call TRBD1 (6 bases). The CDR3 is 13 amino acids. Trimming took 8 bases from V and 3 from J, leaving 10 bases between them. The CDR3 nucleotides are TGTGCCAGCCTCGGGACATCTAATGAAAAACTGTTTTTT. Its translation: CASLGTSNEKLFF.

The V gene is TRBV6-2 or TRBV6-3, the J gene TRBJ2-2; tentative D call: TRBD1 (6 bases). The CDR3 extends over 15 amino acids. Germline V gene sequence: CDR1 MNHEY, CDR2 SVGEGT. V lost 6 bases, J lost 5 bases, and 16 bases lay in between. The CDR3 DNA follows: TGTGCCAGCAGCCCAACAGGGTTACGGACCGGGGAGCTGTTTTTT. Amino acid sequence: CASSPTGLRTGELFF.

The J gene is TRBJ1-1, the V gene TRBV6-5; D perhaps matches TRBD1 (6 bases). Trimming shortened V by 8 bases and J by 8 bases, and 12 bases separated the two germline ends. The CDR3 has 11 residues. CDR1 is MNHEY, CDR2 SVGAGI, per germline. The CDR3 reads CASHVQGEAFF. CDR3 nucleotide sequence: TGTGCCAGCCACGTCCAGGGGGAAGCTTTCTTT.

The chain carries TRBV29-1 and TRBJ2-3, with 9 bases fitting TRBD1. This CDR3 comprises 14 residues. Germline loops: CDR1 SQVTM, CDR2 ANQGSEA. Germline trimming cut 6 bases from V and 3 bases from J; bases unmatched to any gene: 7. CDR3 in DNA: TGCAGCGTACCGGGACAGGGTGGAACAGATACGCAGTATTTT. Its protein is CSVPGQGGTDTQYF.

This sequence joins TRBV20-1 and TRBJ1-2; 7 nucleotides line up with TRBD1. Germline-derived CDR1 and CDR2 are DFQATT and SNEGSKA (reference sequence). Trimming cost V 6 bases and J 8 bases; bases outside gene matches: 6. This CDR3 has 11 residues. CDR3 loop: CSASRGGGYTF. The CDR3 DNA follows: TGCAGTGCCTCAAGAGGGGGCGGCTACACCTTC.

The CDR3 loop is CASSVDLGDRVSSYNEQFF. CDR3 DNA sequence: TGTGCCAGCAGCGTAGATCTTGGGGACAGGGTGAGCTCCTACAATGAGCAGTTCTTC. The gene calls are TRBV9 and TRBJ2-1, with TRBD1 matching 9 bases. CDR3 length equals 19 residues. The V segment lost 0 bases and the J segment 0 bases; nucleotides outside the gene matches: 10. The V gene's germline CDR1 is SGDLS and CDR2 YYNGEE.

V is TRBV6-2 or TRBV6-3 and J is TRBJ1-1; 7 bases align to TRBD1. V dropped 2 bases and J dropped 4; count of bases not matched to a gene: 4. The CDR3 length is 14 residues. Germline CDR1 and CDR2: MNHEY and SVGEGT. DNA for the CDR3: TGTGCCAGCAGTTACGGGGCAGGGGGCACTGAAGCTTTCTTT. As protein: CASSYGAGGTEAFF.

The chain is built from TRBV4-1 and TRBJ2-1, with 10 bases that match TRBD2. This CDR3 has 17 amino acids. The V gene end was trimmed by 2 bases and the J gene end by 9 bases; junction bases not matched to a gene: 13. Germline CDR1 is MGHRA and CDR2 is YSYEKL. The CDR3 loop is CASSQLISSGGAGEQFF. DNA for the CDR3: TGCGCCAGCAGCCAACTAATCAGCAGCGGGGGGGCGGGTGAGCAGTTCTTC.